Below are 6 T cell receptor beta chains sequenced from a single sample in a study of shared clonotypes between healthy human individuals. Clones were read by immunoSEQ multiplex PCR, and TCRdb kept only the in-frame ones, dropping some. The sample holds some 1,100,000 clones, about 80% seen once. Sequenced sample: memory CD4+ T cells from PBMCs. Noted subset: CD45RA-negative fraction. The receptors stem from a young man in good health. Some clones in this sample may be carry-over from other donors' samples.

The rearrangement uses TRBV2 and TRBJ1-3; 7 bases map to TRBD1. The junction had 7 bases not matched to a gene; V was cut back by 7 bases and J by 4 bases. This CDR3 comprises 14 residues. Germline lookup yields CDR1 SNHLY and CDR2 FYNNEI. DNA of the CDR3: TGTGCCAGCACATCGATGACAGGGGGAAACACCATATATTTT. Its protein is CASTSMTGGNTIYF.

The chain employs TRBV28 and TRBJ1-3; D may be TRBD1 (5 bases). This CDR3 comprises 15 residues. V was pared by 0 bases and J by 4 bases, with 10 bases between. Germline lookup yields CDR1 MDHEN and CDR2 SYDVKM. The CDR3 bases are TGTGCCAGCAGTTTATGGGGGCGGAGGGGAAACACCATATATTTT. Residues: CASSLWGRRGNTIYF.

A word on this clone: A junction end diverges from the germline sequence, so it may reflect a read error. The chain joins TRBV19 to TRBJ2-1; D is unclear. Germline V lookup: CDR1 LNHDA, CDR2 SQIVND (reference sequence). This CDR3 region has 15 residues. Here the CDR3 DNA reads TGTGCCAGTACCGCCCAGCGCCCGGCGTACAGTGAGCAGTTCTTC. Protein sequence: CASTAQRPAYSEQFF.

Of note for this clone: The junction departs from the called germline gene at one end, perhaps through a read error. Other nucleotide sequences in the sample specify the same CDR3. The rearrangement uses TRBV4-1 and TRBJ1-2; the match to TRBD1 covers 7 bases. This CDR3 comprises 13 residues. Germline-derived CDR1 and CDR2 are MGHRA and YSYEKL. The CDR3 is CASSPQGHYGYTF. The CDR3 region has the DNA TGCGCCAGCAGCCCACAGGGGCACTACGGCTACACCTTC.

The genes are TRBV20-1 and TRBJ2-7, with 7 bases aligning to TRBD2. The CDR3 extends over 11 amino acids. Looked up from germline, CDR1 is DFQATT and CDR2 is SNEGSKA (reference sequence). The CDR3 region is CSAGREYEQYF. The CDR3 coding sequence is TGCAGCGCCGGGCGGGAGTACGAGCAGTACTTC.

The chain has TRBV9 and TRBJ1-3; D gene ambiguous. This CDR3 has 13 amino acids. Germline CDR1 and CDR2: SGDLS and YYNGEE. V was pared by 0 bases and J by 8 bases, with 9 bases between. The CDR3 spells CASSVDWLDTIYF. The CDR3 DNA reads TGTGCCAGCAGCGTAGATTGGTTGGACACCATATATTTT.